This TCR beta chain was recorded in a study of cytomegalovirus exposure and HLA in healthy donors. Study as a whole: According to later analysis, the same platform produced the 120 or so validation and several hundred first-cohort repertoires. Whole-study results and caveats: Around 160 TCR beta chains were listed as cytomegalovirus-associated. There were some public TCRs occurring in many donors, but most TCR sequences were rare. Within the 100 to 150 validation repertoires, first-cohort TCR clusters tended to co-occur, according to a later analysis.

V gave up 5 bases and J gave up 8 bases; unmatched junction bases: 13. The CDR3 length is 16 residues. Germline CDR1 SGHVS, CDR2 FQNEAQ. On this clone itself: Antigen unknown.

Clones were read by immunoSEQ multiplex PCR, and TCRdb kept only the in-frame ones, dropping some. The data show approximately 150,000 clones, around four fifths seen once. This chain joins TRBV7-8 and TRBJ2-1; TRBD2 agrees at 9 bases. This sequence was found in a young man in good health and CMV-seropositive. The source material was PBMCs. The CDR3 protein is CASSILGGGAGDEQFF. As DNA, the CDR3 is TGTGCCAGCAGCATACTAGGCGGGGGGGCCGGTGATGAGCAGTTCTTC.